Below, one T cell receptor (beta chain) is given with its context. These data come from a study of shared clonotypes between healthy human individuals. Study overall: Per-donor plates numbered three CD4 naive, three CD4 memory, two CD8 naive and one CD8 memory.

CDR1 is MDHEN and CDR2 is SYDVKM in the germline V gene. Trimming left V 7 bases short and J 1 base short, with 17 bases between. The CDR3 is 16 residues long. Generated by immunoSEQ multiplex PCR, the TCRdb table keeps only in-frame clones and is missing some. Of 2 million to 2.5 million clones listed, approximately 95% are singletons. Donors had no recently reported acute infections or vaccinations and were HIV-negative. Into CD45RA+ naive and CD45RA-negative memory subsets, the CD4+ cells were split. The chain couples TRBV28 to TRBJ1-5; D gene uncertain. Input material: naive CD4+ T cells from PBMCs. The subset: CD45RA+ positively selected. The source is a young man in good health. Some clones in this sample may be carry-over from other donors' samples. DNA of the CDR3: TGTGCCAGCATTGGACGCGGGTGGATGAGCAATCAGCCCCAGCATTTT. It codes for CASIGRGWMSNQPQHF.